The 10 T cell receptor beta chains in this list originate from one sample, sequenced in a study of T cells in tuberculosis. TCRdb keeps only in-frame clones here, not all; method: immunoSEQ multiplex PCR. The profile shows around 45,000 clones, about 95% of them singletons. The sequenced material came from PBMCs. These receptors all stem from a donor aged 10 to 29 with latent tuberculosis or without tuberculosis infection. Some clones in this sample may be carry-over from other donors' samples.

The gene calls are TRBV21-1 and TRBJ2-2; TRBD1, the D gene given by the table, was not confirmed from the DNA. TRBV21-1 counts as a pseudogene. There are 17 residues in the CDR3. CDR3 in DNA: TGTGCCAGCAGCACTTACGACAGGGCCCCGAACACCGGGGAGCTGTTTTTT. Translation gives CASSTYDRAPNTGELFF.

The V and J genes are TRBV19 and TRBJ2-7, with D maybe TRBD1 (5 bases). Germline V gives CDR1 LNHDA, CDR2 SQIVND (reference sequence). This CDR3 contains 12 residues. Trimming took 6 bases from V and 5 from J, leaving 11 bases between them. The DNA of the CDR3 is TGTGCCAGTAGCCCCTGGGGCGACGAGCAGTACTTC. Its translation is CASSPWGDEQYF.

CDR3 amino acids: CASSPNQGDQETQYF. DNA for the CDR3: TGTGCCAGCAGCCCCAATCAAGGAGACCAAGAGACCCAGTACTTC. The chain couples TRBV7-2 to TRBJ2-5; D is undetermined. The CDR3 has 15 amino acids. Germline assignment: CDR1 SGHTA and CDR2 FQGNSA. V lost 5 bases, J lost 0 bases, and 13 bases lay in between.

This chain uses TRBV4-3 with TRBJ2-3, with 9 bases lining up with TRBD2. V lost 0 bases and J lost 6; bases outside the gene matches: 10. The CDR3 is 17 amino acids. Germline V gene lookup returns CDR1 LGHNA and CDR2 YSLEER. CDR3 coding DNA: TGCGCCAGCAGCCAAGATTGGAGTAGCGGGAGTAGGGATACGCAGTATTTT. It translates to CASSQDWSSGSRDTQYF.

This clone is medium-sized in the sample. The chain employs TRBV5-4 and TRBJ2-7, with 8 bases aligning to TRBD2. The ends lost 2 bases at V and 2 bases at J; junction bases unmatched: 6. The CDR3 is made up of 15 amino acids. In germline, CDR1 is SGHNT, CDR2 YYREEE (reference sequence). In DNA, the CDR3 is TGTGCCAGCAGCTTACGGGGACTAGAGGCCTACGAGCAGTACTTC. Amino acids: CASSLRGLEAYEQYF.

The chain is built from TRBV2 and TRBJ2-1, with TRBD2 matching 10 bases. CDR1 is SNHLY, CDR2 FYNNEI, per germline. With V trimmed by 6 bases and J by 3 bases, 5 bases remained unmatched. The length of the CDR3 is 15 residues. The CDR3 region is CASRATSGFYNEQFF. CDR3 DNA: TGTGCCAGCAGGGCGACTAGCGGGTTCTACAATGAGCAGTTCTTC.

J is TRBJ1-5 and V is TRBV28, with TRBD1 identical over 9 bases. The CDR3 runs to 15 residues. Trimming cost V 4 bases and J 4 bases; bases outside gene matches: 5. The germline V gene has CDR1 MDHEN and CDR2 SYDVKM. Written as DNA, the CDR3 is TGTGCCAGCAGTTCCGGGACAGGGAGGAATCAGCCCCAGCATTTT. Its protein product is CASSSGTGRNQPQHF.

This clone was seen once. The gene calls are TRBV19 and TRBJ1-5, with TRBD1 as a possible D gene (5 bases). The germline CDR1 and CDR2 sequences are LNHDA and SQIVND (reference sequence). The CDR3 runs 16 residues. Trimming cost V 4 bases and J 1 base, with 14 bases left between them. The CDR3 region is CASSTDSQRSNQPQHF. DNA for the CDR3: TGTGCCAGTAGTACCGACAGCCAGAGAAGCAATCAGCCCCAGCATTTT. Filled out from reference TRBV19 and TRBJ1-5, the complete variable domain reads DGGITQSPKYLFRKEGQNVTLSCEQNLNHDAMYWYRQDPGQGLRLIYYSQIVNDFQKGDIAEGYSVSREKKESFPLTVTSAQKNPTAFYLCASSTDSQRSNQPQHFGDGTRLSIL.

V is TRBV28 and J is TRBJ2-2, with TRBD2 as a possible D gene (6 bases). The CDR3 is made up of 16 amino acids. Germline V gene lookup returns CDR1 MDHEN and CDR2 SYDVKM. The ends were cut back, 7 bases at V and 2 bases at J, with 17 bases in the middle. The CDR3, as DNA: TGTGCCAGCACACGAGCGGGCACCTCCAACACCGGGGAGCTGTTTTTT. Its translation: CASTRAGTSNTGELFF. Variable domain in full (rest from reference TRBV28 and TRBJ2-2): DVKVTQSSRYLVKRTGEKVFLECVQDMDHENMFWYRQDPGLGLRLIYFSYDVKMKEKGDIPEGYSVSREKKERFSLILESASTNQTSMYLCASTRAGTSNTGELFFGEGSRLTVL.

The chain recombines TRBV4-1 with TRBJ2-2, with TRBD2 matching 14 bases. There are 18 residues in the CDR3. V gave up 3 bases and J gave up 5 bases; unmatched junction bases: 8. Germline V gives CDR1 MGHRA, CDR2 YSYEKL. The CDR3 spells CASSQTGLAGAITGELFF. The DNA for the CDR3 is TGCGCCAGCAGCCAGACGGGACTAGCGGGAGCAATTACCGGGGAGCTGTTTTTT.